Listed here is a single T cell receptor (beta chain). Its antigen remains unidentified. The CDR3 is made up of 15 amino acids. The trim removed 5 bases at V and 7 bases at J, leaving 10 bases unmatched. Germline V gene data show CDR1 as LNHDA and CDR2 as SQIVND (reference sequence). This sample is part of a study of regulatory and conventional T cells in RAG deficiency. Overall study results and limits: Other subsets showed about 10-fold reductions, but Treg unique TCR beta sequences fell roughly 100-fold in these patients. In Omenn syndrome, sorted "Tregs" may be peripherally activated cells. In Omenn syndrome, Treg and Tconv repertoires overlapped >85%. Shannon entropy was markedly lower and Simpson indices higher in RAG-deficient patients than control T-cell subsets.

Assay: immunoSEQ multiplex PCR; the TCRdb copy retains only in-frame clones and omits some. The table lists some 6,000 clones, 92% of them singletons. Sequencing was performed on CD8+ T cells sorted from blood. The receptor was isolated from a human donor with RAG deficiency presenting as severe combined immunodeficiency. V and J are TRBV19 and TRBJ2-7; 11 bases are shared with TRBD1. CDR3 in DNA: TGTGCCAGTAGTGAAGGACAGGGGGCTTCGTGGGAGCAGTACTTC. This sequence encodes CASSEGQGASWEQYF. The complete variable domain, with remaining parts taken from reference TRBV19 and TRBJ2-7, reads DGGITQSPKYLFRKEGQNVTLSCEQNLNHDAMYWYRQDPGQGLRLIYYSQIVNDFQKGDIAEGYSVSREKKESFPLTVTSAQKNPTAFYLCASSEGQGASWEQYFGPGTRLTVT.